This T cell receptor beta chain was obtained from a study of shared clonotypes between healthy human individuals. Study details: Each donor's CD8 memory used one plate, CD8 naive two, each CD4 subset three.

The investigators split CD4+ cells into a CD45RA+ naive subset and a CD45RA-negative memory subset. In regard to this clone: Its cognate antigen is unknown.

Each subset's genomic DNA was split evenly across several immunoSEQ plates. Assay: immunoSEQ multiplex PCR; the TCRdb copy retains only in-frame clones and omits some. The sample contains approximately 2.5 million clones, roughly 93% of which appear only once. Study-level points and caveats: Genetic and exposure-history diversity was limited by the small donor number.

This receptor was identified in a man between 18 and 29 years old in good health. Some clones in this sample may be carry-over from other donors' samples. The material sequenced was naive CD4+ T cells from PBMCs. The subset was: CD45RA+ positively selected.

CDR3 bases: TGTGCCAGCAAAGGATTCGGTTACAATGAGCAGTTCTTC. This encodes CASKGFGYNEQFF. The chain couples TRBV28 to TRBJ2-1, with D hard to call. Germline values: CDR1 MDHEN, CDR2 SYDVKM. This CDR3 has 13 amino acids. Trimming took off 7 bases at V and 4 bases at J, with 11 bases between the two ends.